Detailed here is one TCR beta chain. The antigen is undetermined. Pregnant or lactating patients were excluded, as were those with uncontrolled infection or other autoimmune disease. The source of the sample is a study of T cells in Graves' hyperthyroidism and ophthalmopathy. Authors of the study amplified TCR beta CDR3 regions from RNA transcripts. Using the HTBI primer set, a first-round RT-PCR was run on the TCR CDR3. One entry per CDR3 protein results from TCRdb running MiXCR on the multiplex PCR reads. The table has 650,000 to 850,000 distinct CDR3 sequences, around 20% seen once. Study-level points and caveats: The model identified upcoming ophthalmopathy a median about six months ahead of onset. A 13 V-J model separated ophthalmopathy from stable hyperthyroidism. The majority of expanded thyroid clonotypes above 0.001 also appeared in blood.

Material for sequencing was blood. The TCR originated in a woman in her 50s with Graves' hyperthyroidism that later progressed to Graves' ophthalmopathy.

The CDR3 here is CASSFGGTGKDYGYTF. Here the CDR3 DNA reads TGTGCCAGCAGTTTCGGGGGGACAGGGAAGGACTATGGCTACACCTTC. V gene TRBV12-3 or TRBV12-4 combines with J gene TRBJ1-2; 9 nucleotides line up with TRBD1. V dropped 3 bases and J dropped 3; count of bases not matched to a gene: 8. The CDR3 extends over 16 amino acids.